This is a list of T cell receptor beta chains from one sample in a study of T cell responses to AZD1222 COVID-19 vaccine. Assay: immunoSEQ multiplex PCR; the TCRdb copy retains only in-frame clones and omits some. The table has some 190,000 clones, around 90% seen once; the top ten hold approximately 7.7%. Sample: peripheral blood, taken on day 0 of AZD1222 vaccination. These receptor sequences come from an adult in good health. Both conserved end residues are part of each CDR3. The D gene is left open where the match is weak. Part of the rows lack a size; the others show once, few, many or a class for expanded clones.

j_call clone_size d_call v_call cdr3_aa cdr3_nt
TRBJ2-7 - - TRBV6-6 CASSLVGYEQYF TGTGCCAGCAGTTTGGTGGGTTACGAGCAGTACTTC
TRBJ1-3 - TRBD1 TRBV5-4 CASSTDRGAGNTIYF TGTGCCAGCAGCACGGACAGGGGGGCTGGAAACACCATATATTTT
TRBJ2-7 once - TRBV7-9 CASSLAVSYEQYF TGTGCCAGCAGCTTAGCGGTTAGCTACGAGCAGTACTTC
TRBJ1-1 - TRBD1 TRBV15 CATSTHRDSRIEAFF TGTGCCACCTCTACTCACCGGGACAGCCGCATTGAAGCTTTCTTT
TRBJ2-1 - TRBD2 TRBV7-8 CASSPLRGAYNEQFF TGTGCCAGCAGCCCTCTGCGGGGGGCCTACAATGAGCAGTTCTTC
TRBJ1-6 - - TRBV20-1 CSGQRGALHF TGCAGTGGTCAAAGGGGAGCCCTTCACTTT
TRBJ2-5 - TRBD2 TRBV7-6 CASSYQPRLAGGRETQYF TGTGCCAGCAGCTACCAACCCAGACTAGCGGGGGGGAGAGAGACCCAGTACTTC
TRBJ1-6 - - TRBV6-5 CASSYSTRGGAPLHF TGTGCCAGCAGTTACTCGACTAGGGGGGGGGCACCCCTCCACTTT
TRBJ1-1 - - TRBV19 CASSLLAGATEAFF TGTGCCAGTAGTCTGTTGGCAGGGGCCACTGAAGCTTTCTTT
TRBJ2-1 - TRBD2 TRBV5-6 CASSRSSGEYNEQFF TGTGCCAGCAGCCGGAGTAGCGGGGAATACAATGAGCAGTTCTTC
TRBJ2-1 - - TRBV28 CASLKGGSVTYNEQFF TGTGCCAGCCTCAAGGGGGGGTCGGTAACCTACAATGAGCAGTTCTTC
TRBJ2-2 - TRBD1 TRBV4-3 CASSQDRGQRTGELFF TGCGCCAGCAGCCAAGACAGGGGGCAACGAACCGGGGAGCTGTTTTTT
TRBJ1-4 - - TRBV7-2 CASSGETLTNEKLFF TGTGCCAGCAGCGGAGAAACCCTAACTAATGAAAAACTGTTTTTT
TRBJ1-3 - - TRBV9 CASSVDGSPRNTIYF TGTGCCAGCAGCGTAGACGGTTCCCCGAGAAACACCATATATTTT
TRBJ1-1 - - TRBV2 CASGREAFF TGTGCCAGCGGACGTGAAGCTTTCTTT
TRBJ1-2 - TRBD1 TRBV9 CASTDRVYGYTF TGTGCCAGCACAGACAGGGTCTATGGCTACACCTTC
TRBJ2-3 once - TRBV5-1 CASRGASTDTQYF TGCGCCAGCAGAGGCGCCAGCACAGATACGCAGTATTTT
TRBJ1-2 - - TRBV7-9 CASSRASPLGVKNGYTF TGTGCCAGCAGTCGCGCCTCCCCGTTGGGGGTCAAAAATGGCTACACCTTC
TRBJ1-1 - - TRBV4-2 CASSQDHQGMTFF TGTGCCAGCAGCCAAGATCATCAGGGGATGACTTTCTTT
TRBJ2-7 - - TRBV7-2 CASSRQRPYEQYF TGTGCCAGCAGCCGACAGAGGCCCTACGAGCAGTACTTC
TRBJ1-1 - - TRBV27 CASSFRSPRSGVLPEAFF TGTGCCAGCAGTTTCCGATCTCCGCGTTCAGGGGTCCTCCCTGAAGCTTTCTTT
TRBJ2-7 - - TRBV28 CASRRGGTTYEQYF TGTGCCAGCAGACGGGGCGGGACAACCTACGAGCAGTACTTC
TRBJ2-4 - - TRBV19 CASSEGTSSQGNIQYF TGTGCCAGTAGTGAAGGGACCTCTAGCCAAGGAAACATTCAGTACTTC
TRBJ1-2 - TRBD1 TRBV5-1 CASSSGQPANYGYTF TGCGCCAGCAGCTCGGGACAGCCGGCTAACTATGGCTACACCTTC
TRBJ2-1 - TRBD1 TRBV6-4 CASKIWTGDNEQFF TGTGCCAGCAAGATCTGGACAGGTGACAATGAGCAGTTCTTC
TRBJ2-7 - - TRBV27 CASSPGTVGSYEQYF TGTGCCAGCAGTCCCGGGACGGTAGGCTCCTACGAGCAGTACTTC
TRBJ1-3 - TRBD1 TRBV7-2 CASSLDRGGTIYF TGTGCCAGCAGCTTGGACAGGGGAGGCACCATATATTTT
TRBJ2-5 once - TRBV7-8 CASSPPAGPQETQYF TGTGCCAGCAGCCCGCCCGCGGGACCCCAAGAGACCCAGTACTTC
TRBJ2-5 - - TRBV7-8 CASSPTGWGQETQYF TGTGCCAGCAGCCCGACGGGGTGGGGCCAAGAGACCCAGTACTTC